These T cell receptor beta chains were read from a single sample in a study of Tregs in tolerant kidney transplant recipients. Measured with immunoSEQ multiplex PCR; TCRdb has only the in-frame clones, and not every one. This sample has some 240,000 clones, with approximately 83% found just once. The sample consisted of CD4+ T cells from blood. These receptors were taken from a human donor in good health. CDR3s include the opening cysteine and the closing phenylalanine or tryptophan. A D gene is named only where the DNA matches it firmly. Part of the rows lack a size; the others show once, few, many or a class for expanded clones.

clone size	D gene	V gene	J gene	CDR3 protein	CDR3 DNA
.	TRBD2	TRBV5-1	TRBJ2-3	CASSLERTSGTDTQYF	TGCGCCAGCAGCTTGGAAAGGACTAGCGGCACAGATACGCAGTATTTT
.	TRBD2	TRBV10-1	TRBJ2-3	CASSKGLAGVTDTQYF	TGCGCCAGCAGTAAGGGACTAGCGGGAGTAACAGATACGCAGTATTTT
.	.	TRBV27	TRBJ2-1	CASRFDGRPYNEQFF	TGTGCCAGCAGATTCGACGGAAGACCCTACAATGAGCAGTTCTTC
.	.	TRBV4-1	TRBJ2-7	CASSQAGAVRSYEQYF	TGCGCCAGCAGCCAAGCTGGGGCGGTGAGATCCTACGAGCAGTACTTC
.	TRBD2	TRBV5-1	TRBJ2-5	CASSTGIAGGPAETQYF	TGCGCCAGCAGCACCGGAATAGCGGGAGGGCCCGCGGAGACCCAGTACTTC
once	TRBD2	TRBV2	TRBJ2-3	CASKEGLGTSGGGDTQYF	TGTGCCAGCAAGGAAGGTTTGGGGACTAGCGGGGGGGGAGATACGCAGTATTTT
few	.	TRBV10-3	TRBJ1-4	CAISVGGKDEKLFF	TGTGCCATCAGTGTAGGGGGAAAGGATGAAAAACTGTTTTTT
.	TRBD1	TRBV6-1	TRBJ1-2	CASRGQAYGYTF	TGTGCCAGCAGGGGACAGGCGTATGGCTACACCTTC
.	.	TRBV5-5	TRBJ1-2	CASSAQTLYYGYTF	TGTGCCAGCAGCGCCCAGACCCTATACTATGGCTACACCTTC
.	.	TRBV5-6	TRBJ2-3	CASSLFDALEYF	TGTGCCAGCAGCCTGTTCGACGCTCTGGAGTATTTT
.	.	TRBV30	TRBJ2-7	CAWLGTYEQYF	TGTGCCTGGTTAGGTACCTACGAGCAGTACTTC
few	TRBD2	TRBV19	TRBJ2-7	CASSSGRAREQYF	TGTGCCAGTAGTAGCGGGAGGGCCAGAGAGCAGTACTTC
few	.	TRBV6-6	TRBJ1-5	CASNLGGLGNQPQHF	TGTGCCAGCAACCTAGGAGGGTTGGGCAATCAGCCCCAGCATTTT
.	.	TRBV7-8	TRBJ2-3	CASRSKGSTDTQYF	TGTGCCAGCAGGTCGAAGGGGAGCACAGATACGCAGTATTTT
.	TRBD2	TRBV4-1	TRBJ2-5	CASSHLGLAGAEREAQYF	TGCGCCAGCAGCCATTTGGGACTAGCGGGAGCGGAGAGAGAAGCCCAGTACTTC
.	.	TRBV5-6	TRBJ1-2	CASTVVARGYGYTF	TGTGCCAGCACCGTCGTGGCACGGGGCTATGGCTACACCTTC
.	.	TRBV18	TRBJ1-5	CASSVQGRGNQPQHF	TGTGCCAGCTCCGTACAGGGACGGGGGAATCAGCCCCAGCATTTT
.	.	TRBV27	TRBJ1-6	CASSLTQVSPLHF	TGTGCCAGCAGTTTAACCCAAGTTTCACCCCTCCACTTT
.	.	TRBV19	TRBJ1-3	CASSMIGTNGNTIYF	TGTGCCAGTAGTATGATTGGGACAAATGGAAACACCATATATTTT
.	TRBD2	TRBV5-4	TRBJ2-3	CASQASGGASDTQYF	TGTGCCAGCCAGGCCAGCGGGGGGGCCTCAGATACGCAGTATTTT
once	.	TRBV5-1	TRBJ1-1	CASSLVAGTNTEAFF	TGCGCCAGCAGCTTGGTGGCAGGGACGAACACTGAAGCTTTCTTT
.	TRBD2	TRBV30	TRBJ2-3	CAWRGLAVSTDTQYF	TGTGCCTGGAGAGGGCTAGCGGTTAGCACAGATACGCAGTATTTT
once	.	TRBV4-1	TRBJ2-7	CASSQVWTRSSYEQYF	TGCGCCAGCAGCCAAGTCTGGACTCGAAGCTCCTACGAGCAGTACTTC
.	TRBD1	TRBV19	TRBJ2-6	CATRTGKTSGANVLTF	TGTGCCACCCGGACAGGGAAAACCTCTGGGGCCAACGTCCTGACTTTC
.	.	TRBV10-3	TRBJ1-1	CAISEEGGPTEAFF	TGTGCCATCAGTGAGGAAGGAGGCCCCACTGAAGCTTTCTTT
.	.	TRBV7-2	TRBJ2-2	CASSLTGELFF	TGTGCCAGCAGCTTAACCGGGGAGCTGTTTTTT
.	.	TRBV7-9	TRBJ2-7	CASSLPPLEQYF	TGTGCCAGCAGCCTCCCCCCTCTGGAGCAGTACTTC
.	.	TRBV5-4	TRBJ1-4	CASSLLPAEKLFF	TGTGCCAGCAGCTTGTTGCCAGCTGAAAAACTGTTTTTT
.	.	TRBV30	TRBJ2-4	CAWNREAKNIQYF	TGTGCCTGGAACAGGGAAGCCAAAAACATTCAGTACTTC
.	TRBD2	TRBV5-4	TRBJ2-7	CASSSPSGSYEQYF	TGTGCCAGCAGCTCCCCTAGCGGGAGCTACGAGCAGTACTTC
.	TRBD1	TRBV10-3	TRBJ2-7	CAISGGETGFEQYF	TGTGCCATCAGTGGTGGGGAGACAGGGTTCGAGCAGTACTTC
once	.	TRBV5-1	TRBJ2-5	CASSAHREETQYF	TGCGCCAGCAGCGCCCACAGGGAAGAGACCCAGTACTTC
.	.	TRBV19	TRBJ1-1	CASAGTFNTEAFF	TGTGCCAGTGCCGGGACGTTTAACACTGAAGCTTTCTTT
.	.	TRBV5-8	TRBJ2-1	CASSAGVYNEQFF	TGTGCCAGCAGCGCCGGGGTTTACAATGAGCAGTTCTTC
.	.	TRBV5-1	TRBJ1-3	CASSLRPAEGASGNTIYF	TGCGCCAGCAGCCTACGTCCCGCGGAAGGGGCCTCTGGAAACACCATATATTTT
.	.	TRBV11-2	TRBJ2-3	CASSQTTTTDTQYF	TGTGCCAGCAGCCAAACGACTACGACAGATACGCAGTATTTT
.	.	TRBV5-1	TRBJ1-2	CASGGSPVDGYGYTF	TGCGCCAGCGGGGGATCCCCGGTCGACGGCTATGGCTACACCTTC
.	.	TRBV21-1	TRBJ1-2	CASSPKGDSLTNYGYTF	TGTGCCAGCAGCCCTAAGGGGGACAGCCTAACTAACTATGGCTACACCTTC
.	TRBD1	TRBV25-1	TRBJ1-6	CASKSTGTGNSPLHF	TGTGCCAGCAAATCGACCGGGACAGGGAATTCACCCCTCCACTTT
.	.	TRBV4-2	TRBJ2-1	CASSQALGGSNEQFF	TGTGCCAGCAGCCAAGCCCTGGGGGGTTCCAATGAGCAGTTCTTC
.	.	TRBV27	TRBJ2-1	CASSLVLGTRTNEQFF	TGTGCCAGCAGTTTAGTCCTCGGGACGCGAACCAATGAGCAGTTCTTC